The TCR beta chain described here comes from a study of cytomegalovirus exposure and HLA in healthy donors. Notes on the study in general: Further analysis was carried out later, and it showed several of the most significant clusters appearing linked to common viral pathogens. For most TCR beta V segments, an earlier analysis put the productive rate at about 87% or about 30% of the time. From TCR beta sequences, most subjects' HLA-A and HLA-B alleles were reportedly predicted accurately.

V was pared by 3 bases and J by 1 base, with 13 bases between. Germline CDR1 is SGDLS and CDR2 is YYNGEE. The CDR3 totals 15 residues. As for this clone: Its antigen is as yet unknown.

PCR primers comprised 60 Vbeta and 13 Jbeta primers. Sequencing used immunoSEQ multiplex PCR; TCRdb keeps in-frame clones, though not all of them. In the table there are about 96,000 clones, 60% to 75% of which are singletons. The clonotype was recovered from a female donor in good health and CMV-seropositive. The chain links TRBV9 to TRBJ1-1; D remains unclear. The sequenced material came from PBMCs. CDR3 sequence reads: CASSARAAANTEAFF. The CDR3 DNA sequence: TGTGCCAGCAGCGCTAGAGCTGCCGCGAACACTGAAGCTTTCTTT.